This T cell receptor (beta chain) was captured in a study of blood T cells in healthy people across ages. Study results and caveats: Naive and antigen-experienced cells could not be conclusively compared, given unsorted PBMCs.

Alongside a J-beta primer mix, a sample-barcoded 5' primer served in a second PCR lasting about 7 to 12 cycles. Using its own MiXCR run on the 5' RACE reads, TCRdb lists one record per CDR3 protein. The table shows about 830,000 distinct CDR3 sequences, with 60% to 80% occurring only once. This clonotype has more than one count but fewer than ten. Its antigen is as yet unknown. The specimen sequenced was blood. This TCR came from a man aged 30 to 39 in good health.

CDR3 in amino acids: CAISPGQSGDTQYF. DNA of the CDR3: TGTGCCATCAGCCCGGGCCAATCAGGGGATACGCAGTATTTT. The chain links TRBV10-3 to TRBJ2-3; tentative D call: TRBD1 (5 bases). Germline V gene sequence: CDR1 ENHRY, CDR2 SYGVKD. This CDR3 has 14 residues. Trimming removed 6 bases at V and 6 bases at J, with 16 bases between.